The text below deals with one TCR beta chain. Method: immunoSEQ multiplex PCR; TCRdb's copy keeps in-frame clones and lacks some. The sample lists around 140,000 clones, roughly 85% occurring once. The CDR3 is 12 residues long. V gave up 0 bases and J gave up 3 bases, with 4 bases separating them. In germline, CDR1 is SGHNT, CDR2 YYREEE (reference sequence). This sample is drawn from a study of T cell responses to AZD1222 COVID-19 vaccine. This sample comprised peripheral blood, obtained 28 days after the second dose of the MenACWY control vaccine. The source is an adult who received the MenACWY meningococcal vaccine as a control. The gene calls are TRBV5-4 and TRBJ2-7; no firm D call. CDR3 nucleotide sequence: TGTGCCAGCAGCTTGGAGGGCTACGAGCAGTACTTC. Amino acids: CASSLEGYEQYF.